The 8 T cell receptor beta chains below come from one sample, sequenced in a study of cytomegalovirus exposure and HLA in healthy donors. The primer mix had 60 Vbeta and 13 Jbeta primers. Sequenced by immunoSEQ multiplex PCR; TCRdb stores in-frame clones only, minus some. This table holds 150,000 to 200,000 clones, approximately 84% found once. Sequencing was performed on PBMCs. Receptor source: a girl under three years old in good health and CMV-seronegative.

J is TRBJ2-3 and V is TRBV21-1; the D call in the table, TRBD1, was not verified against the DNA. TRBV21-1 is marked as a pseudogene. The CDR3 loop spans 19 amino acids. The CDR3 DNA reads as TGTGCCAGCAGCCCAACGTGTAGACAGGGAATTAAGGGTGCAGATACGCAGTATTTT. Translated, it gives CASSPTCRQGIKGADTQYF.

The J gene is TRBJ2-1, the V gene TRBV6-5; 7 nucleotides line up with TRBD2. Germline V gene data show CDR1 as MNHEY and CDR2 as SVGAGI. Losses at the gene ends were 0 bases for V and 10 bases for J; bases not matched to a gene: 3. CDR3 length: 13 residues. The CDR3 DNA follows: TGTGCCAGCAGTTACTCTCTAGCGGCCGAGCAGTTCTTC. This codes for CASSYSLAAEQFF.

The V gene is TRBV13, the J gene TRBJ2-1; 9 bases are a match to TRBD1. CDR1 PRHDT and CDR2 FYEKMQ come from the germline V gene (reference sequence). This CDR3 has 16 amino acids. After removal of 4 bases from V and 9 bases from J, the junction contained 13 bases not matched to a gene. The CDR3 nucleotides are TGTGCCAGCAGCTCATCAACCGGGACAGGGATTGGTGAGCAGTTCTTC. This sequence encodes CASSSSTGTGIGEQFF.

This clone was seen only a few times. DNA for the CDR3: TGCAGCGTCGTCGTCACGGTTATCACTGAAGCTTTCTTT. It translates to CSVVVTVITEAFF. V is TRBV29-1 and J is TRBJ1-1; no reliable D call. Germline-derived CDR1 and CDR2 are SQVTM and ANQGSEA. The CDR3 runs 13 residues. Between the trimmed V and J ends, which lost 6 bases and 4 bases, there was a span of 15 bases.

The chain carries TRBV5-6 and TRBJ1-6, with a tentative D call TRBD1 (6 bases). Looked up from germline, CDR1 is SGHDT and CDR2 is YYEEEE. The V end lost 0 bases, the J end lost 4 bases, and 20 bases lay between the germline ends. The CDR3 covers 19 residues. The CDR3 sequence: CASSLADGTIRRYNSPLHF. CDR3 bases: TGTGCCAGCAGCTTGGCCGATGGGACAATACGACGATATAATTCACCCCTCCACTTT.

V is TRBV5-5 and J is TRBJ2-1; TRBD1 matches 8 bases. This CDR3 comprises 17 residues. Germline V gene data show CDR1 as SGHKS and CDR2 as YYEKEE (reference sequence). Trimming at V came to 3 bases and at J to 4 bases, leaving 12 bases not matched to a gene. As DNA, the CDR3 is TGTGCCAGCAGCTGGAGATTCCGGGACAGGAGTTACAATGAGCAGTTCTTC. It translates to CASSWRFRDRSYNEQFF.

The rearrangement joins TRBV7-2 to TRBJ1-2, with a weak D call TRBD1 (6 bases). The germline gives CDR1 SGHTA, CDR2 FQGNSA. Trimming took 8 bases from V and 5 from J, leaving 15 bases between them. This CDR3 spans 13 amino acids. CDR3: CASGLRGPYGYTF. The CDR3 bases are TGTGCCAGCGGTCTCAGGGGACCTTATGGCTACACCTTC.

The gene calls are TRBV30 and TRBJ2-1; no firm D call. From germline, CDR1 is GTSNPN and CDR2 SVGIG (reference sequence). This CDR3 has 12 amino acids. The V and J ends lost 5 bases and 8 bases respectively, with 13 bases between them. The CDR3 region has the DNA TGTGCCTGGTCCGGCAGCGACCATGAGCAGTTCTTC. This encodes CAWSGSDHEQFF. Complete variable domain (other parts from reference TRBV30 and TRBJ2-1): SQTIHQWPATLVQPVGSPLSLECTVEGTSNPNLYWYRQAAGRGLQLLFYSVGIGQISSEVPQNLSASRPQDRQFILSSKKLLLSDSGFYLCAWSGSDHEQFFGPGTRLTVL.